One T cell receptor beta chain is described in this entry. The record originates from a study of CD8 T cells in Susac syndrome. Sequencing of TCR beta covered CD8+ and CD4+ T cells obtained from blood. The TEMRA cells underwent FACS enrichment, while the CD8+ and CD4+ T cells underwent negative isolation. The CDR3 totals 14 residues. Germline CDR1 is MNHEY and CDR2 is SVGEGT. With 5 bases removed from V and 1 base from J, the gap between germline ends came to 11 bases. Random hexamers primed reverse transcription of about 0.45 to 1 ug RNA. Multiplex immunoSEQ PCR targeted 54 Vbeta and 13 Jbeta TCR beta segments. TCRdb used MiXCR to reprocess the immunoSEQ multiplex PCR reads, holding one entry per CDR3 protein. The data contain some 120,000 distinct CDR3 sequences, approximately 94% of them singletons.

The material sequenced was CD4+ T cells from PBMCs. The origin of this receptor is a human donor with multiple sclerosis. The chain couples TRBV6-2 or TRBV6-3 to TRBJ2-5; a weak D match, TRBD1 (5 bases). Here the CDR3 DNA reads TGTGCCAGCAGTCCCACAGGAGTCCAAGAGACCCAGTACTTC. Its translation is CASSPTGVQETQYF.